A selection of T cell receptor beta chains follows, all from one sample in a study of vaccination and CD4 T cells after COVID-19. TCRdb itself ran the PCR reads through MiXCR, one entry per CDR3 protein. In the table there are 10,000 or so distinct CDR3 sequences, around 36% of which are singletons. Their antigens are not known. Sample: CD4+ T cells from blood, cultured in vitro. All receptors come from a human donor in good health. CDR3s include the opening cysteine and the closing phenylalanine or tryptophan. D genes are given only for firm matches. A row's size may be missing; if present it is once, few, many or a size class.

D,V,J,size,DNA,CDR3
.,TRBV20-1,TRBJ1-5,.,TGCAGTGCTAGCCCCGACACCCTGGGCAATCAGCCCCAGCATTTT,CSASPDTLGNQPQHF
TRBD2,TRBV4-2,TRBJ2-2,.,TGTGCCAGCAGGGAGACTAGCGGTCTGGGGATGGACACCGGGGAGCTGTTTTTT,CASRETSGLGMDTGELFF
TRBD1,TRBV28,TRBJ2-7,.,TGTGCCAGCAGACGGACAGGAACCTCCTACGAGCAGTACTTC,CASRRTGTSYEQYF
.,TRBV2,TRBJ1-2,.,TGTGCCAGCAGTGAAGCTACAGTGAATAACTATGGCTACACCTTC,CASSEATVNNYGYTF
TRBD2,TRBV18,TRBJ2-3,once,TGTGCCAGCTCCCTACGACTAGCGGGAGGGCCAACAGATACGCAGTATTTT,CASSLRLAGGPTDTQYF
.,TRBV5-8,TRBJ2-3,.,TGTGCCAGCAGCGGGACGAGAGCTCGCACAGATACGCAGTATTTT,CASSGTRARTDTQYF
TRBD2,TRBV30,TRBJ2-3,.,TGTGCCTGGAAGCAAAGACTAGCGGGAGGGAGCACAGATACGCAGTATTTT,CAWKQRLAGGSTDTQYF
.,TRBV6-1,TRBJ1-5,.,TGTGCCAGCAGACTCGACAGTGATAGCAATCAGCCCCAGCATTTT,CASRLDSDSNQPQHF
.,TRBV6-5,TRBJ2-1,.,TGTGCCAGCAGTTCCTCCCGTGGACAGACCCCAAAGAATGAGCAGTTCTTC,CASSSSRGQTPKNEQFF
TRBD1,TRBV24-1,TRBJ1-5,few,TGTGCCACCAGTGAGAATTGGGGGACAGGCCAGCATTTT,CATSENWGTGQHF
.,TRBV7-2,TRBJ1-5,.,TGTGCCAGCAGCCCCTACAGGGTTAATCAGCCCCAGCATTTT,CASSPYRVNQPQHF
TRBD1,TRBV5-4,TRBJ1-1,.,TGTGCCAGCAGCGAGGGACAGGCAATGAACACTGAAGCTTTCTTT,CASSEGQAMNTEAFF
.,TRBV7-2,TRBJ1-5,.,TGTGCCAGCAGCTTACGCAGGGGTGAGGATCAGCCCCAGCATTTT,CASSLRRGEDQPQHF
.,TRBV20-1,TRBJ2-1,.,TGCAGTGCTCTCGAGACTGCAAATGAGCAGTTCTTC,CSALETANEQFF
.,TRBV4-2,TRBJ1-4,.,TGTGCCAGCAGCCAAGGGGACGGACACAATGAAAAACTGTTTTTT,CASSQGDGHNEKLFF
TRBD2,TRBV6-1,TRBJ2-7,.,TGTGCCAGCGGGGACCGGGACTATTACCACGAGCAGTACTTC,CASGDRDYYHEQYF
.,TRBV7-3,TRBJ2-3,.,TGTGCCAGCAGTCCCATAGGAGGTACGCAGTATTTT,CASSPIGGTQYF
.,TRBV2,TRBJ2-2,.,TGTGCCAGCAGTGACAGAGGGACCGGGGAGCTGTTTTTT,CASSDRGTGELFF
.,TRBV20-1,TRBJ2-2,few,TGCAGTGCTAGGGATATAGTCGATACCGGGGAGCTGTTTTTT,CSARDIVDTGELFF
TRBD1,TRBV18,TRBJ1-1,.,TGTGCCAGCTCAAACTACAGGGGGAACACTGAAGCTTTCTTT,CASSNYRGNTEAFF
TRBD2,TRBV6-2/TRBV6-3,TRBJ2-1,.,TGTGCCAGCAGTTGGACTAGCTACAATGAGCAGTTCTTC,CASSWTSYNEQFF
.,TRBV6-2/TRBV6-3,TRBJ1-2,.,TGTGCCAGCAGGGCTAACTATGGCTACACCTTC,CASRANYGYTF
.,TRBV20-1,TRBJ2-6,.,TGCAGTGCTTATATCAGGGTTGGGGCCAACGTCCTGACTTTC,CSAYIRVGANVLTF
.,TRBV6-1,TRBJ1-2,.,TGTGCCAGCAGCATCCGGGATTTAGGCCACTATGGCTACACCTTC,CASSIRDLGHYGYTF
.,TRBV7-9,TRBJ2-3,.,TGTGCCAGCAGTCTGGAGGGCCAAACAGATACGCAGTATTTT,CASSLEGQTDTQYF
TRBD2,TRBV20-1,TRBJ2-2,.,TGCAGCGGTTTAGCGGGAGGCTCTAACACCGGGGAGCTGTTTTTT,CSGLAGGSNTGELFF
.,TRBV7-9,TRBJ2-2,.,TGTGCCAGCAGCTCAAACCGCACCGGGGAGCTGTTTTTT,CASSSNRTGELFF
TRBD1,TRBV6-1,TRBJ1-6,few,TGTGCCAGCAGACTCGGGACAGGGGGCGCAGGCGCCTATAATTCACCCCTCCACTTT,CASRLGTGGAGAYNSPLHF
.,TRBV20-1,TRBJ1-1,.,TGCAGTGCGCGGAGGGGGGAAAGGGTGAACACTGAAGCTTTCTTT,CSARRGERVNTEAFF
TRBD1,TRBV20-1,TRBJ1-1,.,TGCAGTGCTAGAGGACAGGGTCTTCCGGAAGCTTTCTTT,CSARGQGLPEAFF
.,TRBV6-4,TRBJ2-7,few,TGTGCCAGCAGTGATCACATAGCAGGGGTGTACGAGCAGTACTTC,CASSDHIAGVYEQYF
.,TRBV4-2,TRBJ1-4,few,TGTGCCAGCAGCCAAGAGGGAAGAGGGGATGAAAAACTGTTTTTT,CASSQEGRGDEKLFF
.,TRBV29-1,TRBJ2-1,.,TGCAGCGTTGCCCTAGGCGGAGATTACAATGAGCAGTTCTTC,CSVALGGDYNEQFF
TRBD1,TRBV27,TRBJ2-3,few,TGTGCCAGCGGACTGTGGGACAGGGTCACAGATACGCAGTATTTT,CASGLWDRVTDTQYF
.,TRBV10-3,TRBJ1-6,few,TGTGCCATACAGGACGGGGGAGACAAATCACCCCTCCACTTT,CAIQDGGDKSPLHF